This T cell receptor beta chain was profiled in a study of molecular identifiers for immune sequencing clone quantification. As for the study in general: Four portions were sequenced after RNA from approximately 20,000 or 100,000 naive CD8 cells was split five ways in replicates. General study findings and limits: In CMV-specific effectors, clones above 20 copies held over 99% of molecules; naive, under 1%.

Each library that profiled naive CD8 cells came from roughly 20,000 to 1,000,000 sorted cells with 10%, 30% or 50% RNA. It was with previously described methods and listed TCR primers that bulk TCR libraries were made. From the PCR reads, TCRdb called clonotypes with MiXCR, one entry per CDR3 protein. This table holds approximately 550,000 distinct CDR3 sequences, under 30% found once. With regard to this clonotype: No antigen is known for it. Possible read error: a much larger clone is one base away.

Trimming removed 4 bases at V and 3 bases at J, with 16 bases between. Germline CDR1 SQVTM, CDR2 ANQGSEA. This CDR3 region has 14 residues. The sequencing sample was made of naive CD8+ T cells from blood, with Jurkat cell RNA spiked in. Subset denoted: FACS-sorted CD8+CD4-CCR7+CD45RA+ naive T cells. This TCR came from a human donor in good health. Some libraries in this study had Jurkat cell RNA spiked in. V gene TRBV29-1 combines with J gene TRBJ2-7, with unresolved D. The CDR3 here is CSVGVPRGSYEQYF. CDR3 bases: TGCAGCGTTGGAGTCCCCCGCGGCAGCTACGAGCAGTACTTC.